Listed below are T cell receptor beta chains from one sample, sequenced in a study of a mutant IDH1 vaccine in newly diagnosed glioma. Profiling relied on immunoSEQ multiplex PCR, and the TCRdb table lists in-frame clones only, not all of them. Of tens of thousands of clones detected, about 76% appear once; the ten largest clones hold around 6.9%. Their cognate antigens are unknown. Sequenced material: PBMCs, taken from a glioma patient whose treatment included an IDH1 peptide vaccine. The receptor set was obtained from a man aged 50 to 60 with glioma. Both conserved end residues are part of each CDR3. A D gene is named only where the DNA matches it firmly. Rows give clone size only sometimes, using once, few, many, or a class for an expanded clone.

V	J	size	length	D	CDR3	DNA
TRBV2	TRBJ1-1	NA	13	NA	CATVGFKNTEAFF	TGTGCCACCGTCGGATTTAAGAACACTGAAGCTTTCTTT
TRBV4-1	TRBJ1-5	NA	15	NA	CASSQAAANNQPQHF	TGCGCCAGCAGCCAAGCCGCGGCAAACAATCAGCCCCAGCATTTT
TRBV27	TRBJ2-7	NA	14	TRBD1	CASSLSRGLGEQYF	TGTGCCAGCAGTTTATCGAGGGGGCTCGGCGAGCAGTACTTC
TRBV7-9	TRBJ1-3	NA	17	TRBD1	CASRGITRGQDGNTIYF	TGTGCCAGCAGGGGTATTACCAGGGGGCAGGACGGAAACACCATATATTTT
TRBV25-1	TRBJ2-7	NA	11	NA	CATEDYYEQYF	TGTGCCACGGAGGACTACTACGAGCAGTACTTC
TRBV6-1	TRBJ1-4	NA	13	NA	CAGSDSENEKLFF	TGTGCCGGCTCCGACAGCGAAAATGAAAAACTGTTTTTT
TRBV4-2	TRBJ1-3	NA	20	NA	CASSQEMVRQFRNSGNTIYF	TGTGCCAGCAGCCAAGAAATGGTTAGGCAGTTCCGAAACTCTGGAAACACCATATATTTT
TRBV14	TRBJ2-7	NA	14	TRBD2	CASSQVFGRGEQYF	TGTGCCAGCAGCCAAGTCTTCGGGAGGGGCGAGCAGTACTTC
TRBV2	TRBJ1-2	NA	14	TRBD1	CASSATGVRYGYTF	TGTGCCAGCAGCGCGACAGGGGTGCGCTATGGCTACACCTTC
TRBV6-6	TRBJ2-3	NA	16	TRBD2	CASGLGGRAPTDTQYF	TGTGCCAGCGGATTAGGCGGGAGGGCCCCCACAGATACGCAGTATTTT
TRBV5-1	TRBJ2-7	NA	16	NA	CASSSGQPGSRSEQYF	TGCGCCAGCAGCTCCGGACAACCGGGCTCCCGTTCCGAGCAGTACTTC
TRBV27	TRBJ2-1	NA	12	NA	CASSRGYNEQFF	TGTGCCAGCAGTCGAGGATACAATGAGCAGTTCTTC
TRBV29-1	TRBJ2-5	NA	13	NA	CSVEASVQETQYF	TGCAGCGTTGAGGCTAGCGTCCAAGAGACCCAGTACTTC
TRBV6-5	TRBJ1-4	NA	12	NA	CASSGLNEKLFF	TGTGCCAGCAGCGGTCTGAATGAAAAACTGTTTTTT
TRBV29-1	TRBJ2-5	once	13	NA	CSATAGGPETQYF	TGCAGCGCCACGGCCGGGGGGCCGGAGACCCAGTACTTC
TRBV5-1	TRBJ2-7	NA	13	NA	CASSLDFSYEQYF	TGCGCCAGCAGCTTGGACTTTTCCTACGAGCAGTACTTC
TRBV27	TRBJ2-7	NA	16	TRBD2	CASSLFRTSGSYEQYF	TGTGCCAGCAGTTTATTCCGGACTAGCGGGAGCTACGAGCAGTACTTC
TRBV6-5	TRBJ2-7	NA	15	NA	CASSYSGGTPYEQYF	TGTGCCAGCAGTTACTCGGGCGGGACCCCCTACGAGCAGTACTTC
TRBV18	TRBJ2-2	NA	16	TRBD2	CASSPTSGVGPGELFF	TGTGCCAGCTCACCGACTAGCGGCGTCGGTCCGGGGGAGCTGTTTTTT
TRBV5-1	TRBJ1-3	NA	16	NA	CASSSDGSYSGNTIYF	TGCGCCAGCAGCTCTGACGGATCTTACTCTGGAAACACCATATATTTT
TRBV6-5	TRBJ2-7	once	14	NA	CASSDDLFGYEQYF	TGTGCCAGCAGTGATGACCTCTTTGGCTACGAGCAGTACTTC
TRBV6-5	TRBJ1-6	NA	13	NA	CASSSQGNSPLHF	TGTGCCAGCAGTTCTCAGGGGAATTCACCCCTCCACTTT
TRBV11-2	TRBJ1-2	NA	15	NA	CASSLGWRGPYGYTF	TGTGCCAGCAGCTTAGGTTGGCGGGGACCCTATGGCTACACCTTC
TRBV14	TRBJ2-1	NA	15	TRBD1	CASSHGTGSYNEQFF	TGTGCCAGCAGCCACGGGACAGGCTCCTACAATGAGCAGTTCTTC
TRBV5-1	TRBJ2-7	few	15	TRBD2	CASSVTSGALHEQYF	TGCGCCAGCAGCGTCACTAGCGGGGCCCTCCACGAGCAGTACTTC
TRBV28	TRBJ1-1	NA	12	NA	CASSLSTGLAFF	TGTGCCAGCAGTTTATCCACAGGGCTAGCTTTCTTT
TRBV5-3	TRBJ1-2	NA	13	NA	CARSPDVCCGYTF	TGTGCCAGAAGCCCCGACGTCTGCTGTGGCTACACCTTC
TRBV28	TRBJ2-2	NA	12	NA	CASSTPTGELFF	TGTGCCAGCAGTACCCCGACGGGGGAGCTGTTTTTT
TRBV2	TRBJ1-4	medium-sized	16	NA	CASTGGTGNLNEKLFF	TGTGCCAGCACGGGGGGTACAGGGAACCTTAATGAAAAACTGTTTTTT
TRBV18	TRBJ2-1	NA	13	NA	CASSPAAFDEQFF	TGTGCCAGCTCACCTGCGGCTTTCGATGAGCAGTTCTTC
TRBV30	TRBJ2-7	once	10	NA	CAWGVYEQYF	TGTGCCTGGGGGGTCTACGAGCAGTACTTC
TRBV4-1	TRBJ2-5	NA	13	NA	CASSPGLGETQYF	TGCGCCAGCAGCCCTGGACTTGGGGAGACCCAGTACTTC
TRBV2	TRBJ2-2	NA	15	TRBD2	CASSPVPTSAGELFF	TGTGCCAGCAGTCCAGTACCTACTAGCGCCGGGGAGCTGTTTTTT
TRBV20-1	TRBJ1-2	NA	11	NA	CSAEHPSGYTF	TGCAGTGCCGAACACCCTTCGGGCTACACCTTC
TRBV25-1	TRBJ2-5	NA	13	NA	CASSRQDGETQYF	TGTGCCAGCAGTCGACAGGACGGGGAGACCCAGTACTTC
TRBV19	TRBJ1-5	NA	15	TRBD1	CASSITGGEGQPQHF	TGTGCCAGTAGTATTACAGGGGGAGAAGGCCAGCCCCAGCATTTT
TRBV7-2	TRBJ1-2	NA	13	NA	CAVRTRGYYGYTF	TGTGCCGTTAGGACCCGGGGCTACTATGGCTACACCTTC
TRBV5-4	TRBJ2-3	NA	15	NA	CATRRSGANTDTQYF	TGTGCCACCAGGAGGTCCGGGGCTAACACAGATACGCAGTATTTT
TRBV7-2	TRBJ1-6	NA	14	NA	CASSLVARNSPLHF	TGTGCCAGCAGCTTAGTCGCAAGGAATTCACCCCTCCACTTT
TRBV5-1	TRBJ2-1	NA	16	TRBD2	CASSVGGTSGTNEQFF	TGCGCCAGCAGCGTGGGGGGGACTAGCGGGACCAATGAGCAGTTCTTC
TRBV4-1	TRBJ2-7	NA	15	TRBD2	CASSPEGLAGYEQYF	TGCGCCAGCAGTCCCGAGGGACTAGCGGGCTACGAGCAGTACTTC
TRBV2	TRBJ2-2	NA	14	NA	CASSPMGGPGELFF	TGTGCCAGCAGCCCAATGGGGGGGCCCGGGGAGCTGTTTTTT
TRBV6-6	TRBJ1-4	NA	15	NA	CASSYSKGGSLTLFF	TGTGCCAGCAGTTACTCGAAAGGGGGTTCTCTGACACTGTTTTTT
TRBV6-4	TRBJ2-3	medium-sized	15	NA	CASSDSAGSTDTQYF	TGTGCCAGCAGTGACTCGGCAGGGAGCACAGATACGCAGTATTTT
TRBV7-9	TRBJ1-3	NA	16	NA	CASSSIKGPSGNTIYF	TGTGCCAGCAGCTCGATAAAAGGACCCTCTGGAAACACCATATATTTT